Listed below are T cell receptor beta chains from one sample, sequenced in a study of T cell responses to AZD1222 COVID-19 vaccine. Measured with immunoSEQ multiplex PCR; TCRdb has only the in-frame clones, and not every one. The sample holds approximately 160,000 clones; around 92% are singletons and the top ten take approximately 0.97%. Here the sequenced sample was peripheral blood, taken on day 0 of AZD1222 vaccination. The receptors originated from an adult in good health. The CDR3 runs from the conserved cysteine through the conserved F or W. A D gene is named only where the DNA matches it firmly.

>TRBD1|TRBJ1-6|TRBV30
CAWSPGGHSPLHF
TGTGCCTGGAGCCCAGGGGGACATTCACCCCTCCACTTT
>TRBD2|TRBJ2-7|TRBV11-2
CASSLVLAGGLEQYF
TGTGCCAGCAGCTTAGTCCTAGCGGGGGGGCTGGAGCAGTACTTC
>TRBD1|TRBJ2-7|TRBV18
CASSLTPGQGFYEQYF
TGTGCCAGCTCACTAACGCCGGGACAGGGCTTTTACGAGCAGTACTTC
>TRBD1|TRBJ1-1|TRBV29-1
CSVDRTGVRTEAFF
TGCAGCGTTGACCGGACAGGGGTTCGCACTGAAGCTTTCTTT
>NA|TRBJ1-2|TRBV7-9
CASSYPTLIYGYTF
TGTGCCAGCAGCTACCCAACCCTAATCTATGGCTACACCTTC
>TRBD1|TRBJ2-2|TRBV27
CASSLSNRGTGELFF
TGTGCCAGCAGTTTATCCAACAGGGGAACCGGGGAGCTGTTTTTT
>NA|TRBJ1-2|TRBV18
CASSPGGTLTIGYTF
TGTGCCAGCTCACCCGGGGGTACTTTAACTATTGGCTACACCTTC
>NA|TRBJ1-1|TRBV7-9
CASSFAGANTEAFF
TGTGCCAGCAGCTTCGCGGGGGCGAACACTGAAGCTTTCTTT
>NA|TRBJ1-2|TRBV1
CTSEEGYGYTF
TGCACCAGCGAGGAAGGCTATGGCTACACCTTC
>NA|TRBJ1-1|TRBV18
CASSPWTERSMNTEAFF
TGTGCCAGCTCACCCTGGACGGAACGATCTATGAACACTGAAGCTTTCTTT
>TRBD1|TRBJ1-1|TRBV6-5
CASTSGQVNTEAFF
TGTGCCAGCACCTCGGGACAGGTTAACACTGAAGCTTTCTTT
>NA|TRBJ2-1|TRBV11-3
CASSSGHNYNEQFF
TGTGCCAGCAGCTCCGGGCACAACTACAATGAGCAGTTCTTC